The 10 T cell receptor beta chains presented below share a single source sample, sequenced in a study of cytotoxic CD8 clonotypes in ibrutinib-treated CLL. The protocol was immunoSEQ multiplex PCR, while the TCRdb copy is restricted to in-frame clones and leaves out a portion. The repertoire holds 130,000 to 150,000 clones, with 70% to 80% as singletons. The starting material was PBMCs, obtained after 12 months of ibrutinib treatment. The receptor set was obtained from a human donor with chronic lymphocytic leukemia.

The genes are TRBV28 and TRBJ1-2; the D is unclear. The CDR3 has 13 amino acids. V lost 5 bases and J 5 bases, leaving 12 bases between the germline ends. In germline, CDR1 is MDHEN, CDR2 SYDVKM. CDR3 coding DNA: TGTGCCAGCAGTGCTCATCGCCAATATGGCTACACCTTC. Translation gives CASSAHRQYGYTF.

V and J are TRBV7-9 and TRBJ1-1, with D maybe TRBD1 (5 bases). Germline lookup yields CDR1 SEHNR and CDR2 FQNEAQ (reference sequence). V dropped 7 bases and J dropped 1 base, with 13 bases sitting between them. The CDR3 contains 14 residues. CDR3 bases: TGTGCCAGCAACCCCGGGACCCGGAACACTGAAGCTTTCTTT. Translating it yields CASNPGTRNTEAFF.

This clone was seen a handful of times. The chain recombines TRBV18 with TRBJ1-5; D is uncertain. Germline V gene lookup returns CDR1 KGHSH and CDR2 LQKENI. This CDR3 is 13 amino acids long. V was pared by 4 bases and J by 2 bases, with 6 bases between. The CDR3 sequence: CASSLAGNQPQHF. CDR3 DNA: TGTGCCAGCTCACTGGCGGGCAATCAGCCCCAGCATTTT.

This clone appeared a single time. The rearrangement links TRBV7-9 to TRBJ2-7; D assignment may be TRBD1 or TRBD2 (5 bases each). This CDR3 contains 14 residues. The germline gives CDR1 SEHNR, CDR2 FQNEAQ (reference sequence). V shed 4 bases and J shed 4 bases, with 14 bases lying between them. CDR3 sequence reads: CASSSPGPSYEQYF. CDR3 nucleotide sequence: TGTGCCAGCAGCTCTCCGGGACCATCATACGAGCAGTACTTC.

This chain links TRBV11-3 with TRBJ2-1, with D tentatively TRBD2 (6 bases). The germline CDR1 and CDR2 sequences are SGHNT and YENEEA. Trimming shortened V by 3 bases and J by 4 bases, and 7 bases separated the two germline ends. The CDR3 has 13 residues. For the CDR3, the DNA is TGTGCCAGCAGCTTGAGCGGGTACAATGAGCAGTTCTTC. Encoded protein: CASSLSGYNEQFF.

The DNA for the CDR3 is TGCGCCAGCAGCCAACGACGGGATCAGCCCCAGCATTTT. It encodes CASSQRRDQPQHF. The chain employs TRBV4-3 and TRBJ1-5; D ambiguous. The CDR3 length is 13 residues. V lost 2 bases to trimming and J lost 5 bases, with 7 bases between them. The germline CDR1 and CDR2 sequences are LGHNA and YSLEER.

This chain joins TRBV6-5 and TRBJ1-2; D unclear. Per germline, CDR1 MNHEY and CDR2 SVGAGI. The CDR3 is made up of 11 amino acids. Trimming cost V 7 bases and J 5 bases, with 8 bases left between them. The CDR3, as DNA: TGTGCCAGCACAGTGAGGTATGGCTACACCTTC. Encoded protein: CASTVRYGYTF.

In DNA form, the CDR3 reads TGTGCCAGCAGCATAATAGCGGGAGGCCTGAGCTCCTACAATGAGCAGTTCTTC. This codes for CASSIIAGGLSSYNEQFF. The V and J genes are TRBV11-2 and TRBJ2-1; 10 nucleotides align to TRBD2. The CDR3 extends over 18 amino acids. Germline V gene data show CDR1 as SGHAT and CDR2 as FQNNGV. V lost 5 bases and J lost 0; bases outside the gene matches: 10.

The CDR3 DNA sequence: TGTGCCAGTAGTATGCAGGGGAGTCAGCCCCAGCATTTT. Translating gives CASSMQGSQPQHF. V is TRBV19 and J is TRBJ1-5; the D gene is possibly TRBD1 (6 bases). Germline lookup yields CDR1 LNHDA and CDR2 SQIVND (reference sequence). CDR3 size: 13 residues. V was clipped by 3 bases and J by 6 bases, with 9 bases between them.

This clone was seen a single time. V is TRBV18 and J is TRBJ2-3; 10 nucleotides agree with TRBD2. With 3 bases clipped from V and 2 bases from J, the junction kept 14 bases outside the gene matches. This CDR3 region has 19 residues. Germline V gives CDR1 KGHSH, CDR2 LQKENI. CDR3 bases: TGTGCCAGCTCACCGACCCCCCTCGGACTAGCGGCTTCCACAGATACGCAGTATTTT. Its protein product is CASSPTPLGLAASTDTQYF.